This T cell receptor beta chain was recorded in a study of glioma-infiltrating T cells. The iRepertoire nested amplicon-rescue multiplex PCR amplified TCR alpha and beta CDR3s from RNA. TCRdb used MiXCR to reprocess the multiplex PCR reads, holding one entry per CDR3 protein. The sample has 20,000 to 25,000 distinct CDR3 sequences; roughly 25% are singletons. The germline V and J ends were trimmed by 8 bases and 5 bases, with 15 bases remaining between them. The germline CDR1 and CDR2 sequences are MNHEY and SVGEGT. The length of the CDR3 is 13 residues. The rearrangement uses TRBV6-2 or TRBV6-3 and TRBJ2-5; unclear D gene. The receptor's source is a human donor with low-grade glioma or glioblastoma, undergoing nonglioma brain surgery, or in good health (not recorded which). Sequenced input: glioma tissue, nonneoplastic brain tissue, or PBMCs (not recorded which). CDR3 coding DNA: TGTGCCAGCGGGTTTACCTCGTTGGAGACCCAGTACTTC. This sequence encodes CASGFTSLETQYF.